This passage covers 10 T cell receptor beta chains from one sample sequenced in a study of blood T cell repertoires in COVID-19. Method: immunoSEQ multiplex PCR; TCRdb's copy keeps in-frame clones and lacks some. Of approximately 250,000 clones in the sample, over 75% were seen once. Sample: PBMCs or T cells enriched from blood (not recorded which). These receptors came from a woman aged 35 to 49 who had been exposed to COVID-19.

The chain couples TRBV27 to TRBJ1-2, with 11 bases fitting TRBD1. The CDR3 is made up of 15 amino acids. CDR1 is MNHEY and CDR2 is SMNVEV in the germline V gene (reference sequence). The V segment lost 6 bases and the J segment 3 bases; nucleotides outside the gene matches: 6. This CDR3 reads CASRGRGQGDYGYTF. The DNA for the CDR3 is TGTGCCAGCAGAGGACGGGGACAGGGGGACTATGGCTACACCTTC.

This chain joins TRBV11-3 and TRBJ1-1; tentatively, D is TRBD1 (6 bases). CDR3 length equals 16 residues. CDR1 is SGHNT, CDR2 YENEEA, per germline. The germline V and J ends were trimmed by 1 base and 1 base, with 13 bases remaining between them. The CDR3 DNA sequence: TGTGCCAGCAGCTTAGCCGAGGGACACGCGAACACTGAAGCTTTCTTT. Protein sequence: CASSLAEGHANTEAFF.

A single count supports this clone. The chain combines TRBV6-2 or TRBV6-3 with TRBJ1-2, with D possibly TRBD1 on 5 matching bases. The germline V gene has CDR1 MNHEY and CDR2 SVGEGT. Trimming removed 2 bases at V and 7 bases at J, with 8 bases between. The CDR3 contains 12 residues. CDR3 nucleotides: TGTGCCAGCAGTTACGGCAGGGCTGGCTACACCTTC. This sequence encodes CASSYGRAGYTF.

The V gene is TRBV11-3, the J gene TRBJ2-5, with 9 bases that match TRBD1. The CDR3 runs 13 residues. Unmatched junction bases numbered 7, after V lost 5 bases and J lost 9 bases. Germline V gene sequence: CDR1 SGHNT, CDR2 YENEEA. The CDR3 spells CASSRTGAQPQYF. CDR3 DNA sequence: TGTGCCAGCAGCCGGACAGGGGCTCAGCCCCAGTACTTC. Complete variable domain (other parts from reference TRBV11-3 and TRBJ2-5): EAGVVQSPRYKIIEKKQPVAFWCNPISGHNTLYWYLQNLGQGPELLIRYENEEAVDDSQLPKDRFSAERLKGVDSTLKIQPAELGDSAVYLCASSRTGAQPQYFGPGTRLLVL.

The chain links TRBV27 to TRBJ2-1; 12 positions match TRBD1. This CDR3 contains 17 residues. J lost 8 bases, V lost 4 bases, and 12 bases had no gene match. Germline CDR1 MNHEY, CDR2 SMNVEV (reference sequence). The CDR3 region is CASSSKPGQGAGYEQFF. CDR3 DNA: TGTGCCAGCAGTTCCAAGCCGGGACAGGGGGCGGGTTATGAGCAGTTCTTC.

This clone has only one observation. CDR3 in amino acids: CASYNSVAGVGEQYF. Here the CDR3 DNA reads TGCGCCAGCTATAACTCCGTAGCGGGGGTAGGCGAGCAGTACTTC. The rearrangement uses TRBV5-1 and TRBJ2-7; 9 positions agree with TRBD2. Germline loops: CDR1 SGHRS, CDR2 YFSETQ. There are 15 residues in the CDR3. The ends lost 7 bases at V and 6 bases at J; junction bases unmatched: 14.

The CDR3 loop reads CASSLARTGSTTEAFF. CDR3 nucleotide sequence: TGTGCCAGCAGCTTAGCACGGACAGGGAGTACCACTGAAGCTTTCTTT. The V call is TRBV7-8, the J call TRBJ1-1, with 8 bases identical to TRBD1. Germline CDR1 SGHVS, CDR2 FQNEAQ. The CDR3 runs to 16 residues. V lost 0 bases to trimming and J lost 4 bases; unmatched junction nucleotides: 7.

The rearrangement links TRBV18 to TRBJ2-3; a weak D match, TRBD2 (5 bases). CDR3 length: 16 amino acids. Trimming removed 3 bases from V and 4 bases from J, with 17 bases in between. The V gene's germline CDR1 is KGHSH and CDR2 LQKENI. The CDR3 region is CASSPQDGKRADTQYF. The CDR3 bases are TGTGCCAGCTCACCCCAGGACGGGAAGAGAGCAGATACGCAGTATTTT.

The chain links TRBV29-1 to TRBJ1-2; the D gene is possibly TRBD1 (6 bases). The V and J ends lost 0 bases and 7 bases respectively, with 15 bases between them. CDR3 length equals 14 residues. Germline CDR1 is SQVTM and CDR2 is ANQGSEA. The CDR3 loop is CSVEDPTGNGGYTF. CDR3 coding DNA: TGCAGCGTTGAAGATCCAACAGGGAATGGTGGCTACACCTTC.

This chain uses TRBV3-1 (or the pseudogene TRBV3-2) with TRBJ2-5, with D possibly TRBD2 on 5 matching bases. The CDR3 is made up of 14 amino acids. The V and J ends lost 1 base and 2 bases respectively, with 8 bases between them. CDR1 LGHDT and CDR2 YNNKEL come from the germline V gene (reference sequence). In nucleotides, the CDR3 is TGTGCCAGCAGCCAAGCCGGGGAACAAGAGACCCAGTACTTC. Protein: CASSQAGEQETQYF.